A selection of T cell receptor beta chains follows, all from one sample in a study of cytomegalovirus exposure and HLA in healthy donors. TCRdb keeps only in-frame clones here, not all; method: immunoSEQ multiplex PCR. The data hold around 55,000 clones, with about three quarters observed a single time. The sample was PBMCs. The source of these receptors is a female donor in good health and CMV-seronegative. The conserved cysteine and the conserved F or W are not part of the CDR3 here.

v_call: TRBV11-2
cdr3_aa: ASSLPPARGLAYNEQF

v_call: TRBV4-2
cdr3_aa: ASSPTRGGSHSYEQY

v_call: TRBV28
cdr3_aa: ASSFQGASYNEQF

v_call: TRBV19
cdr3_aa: ASSGEETQY

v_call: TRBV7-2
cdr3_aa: ASSLASGNQPQH

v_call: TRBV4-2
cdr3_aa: ASSQDRRVETQY

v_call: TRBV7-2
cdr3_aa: ASSSRGMVGSEQF

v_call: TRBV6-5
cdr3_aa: ASSYSSRSRAYEQY

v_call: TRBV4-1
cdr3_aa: ASSQESGTNQETQY

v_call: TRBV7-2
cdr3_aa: ASSWRTPTSAQY

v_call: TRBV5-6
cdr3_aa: ASSLGLAGAEQF

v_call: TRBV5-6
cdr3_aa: ASSFWTGNQPQH

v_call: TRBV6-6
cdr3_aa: ASEDRRNQPQH

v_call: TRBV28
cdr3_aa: ASSLPPGQASPLH

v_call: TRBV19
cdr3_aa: ASSPLGLGEQF

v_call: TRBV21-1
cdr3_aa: ATTKGREGREQY

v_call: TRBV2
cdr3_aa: ASRPGQSQETQY

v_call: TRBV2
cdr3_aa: ASRRGTRMPSNQPQH

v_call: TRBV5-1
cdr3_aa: ASSQTTRKEHGYT

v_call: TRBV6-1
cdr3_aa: ASSEALGKAF

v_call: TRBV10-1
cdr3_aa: ASSESGRRLIRDSNQPQH

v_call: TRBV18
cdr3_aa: ASSPRGSQETQY

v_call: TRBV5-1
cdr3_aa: ASSLDRANTYEQY

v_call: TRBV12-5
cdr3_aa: ASGLGQGNTEAF

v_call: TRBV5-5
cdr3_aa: ASSRGLESTDTQY

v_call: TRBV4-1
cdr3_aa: ASTPTGGHGDTQY

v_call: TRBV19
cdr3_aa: ASTGRSPTGRRHGYT

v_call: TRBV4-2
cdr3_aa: ASSQELSGGQPQH

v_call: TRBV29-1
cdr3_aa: STHSSDTQY

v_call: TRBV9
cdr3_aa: ASSVGLSTDTQY

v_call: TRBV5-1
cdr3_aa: ASSLVGTGPTEAF

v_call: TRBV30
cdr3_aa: AWSGEGADTGELF

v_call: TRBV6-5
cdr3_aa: ASGRGTMNTEAF

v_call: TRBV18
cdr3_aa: ASSPRTSGGGETQY

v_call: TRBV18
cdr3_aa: ASSPRHSGETQY

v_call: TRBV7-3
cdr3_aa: ASSLTRADTQY

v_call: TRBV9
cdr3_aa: ASSVGAGGAEAF

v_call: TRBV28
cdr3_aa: ASRPGLAGGIQY

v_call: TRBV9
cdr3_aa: ASSVGGGNQPQH